Listed here is a single TCR beta chain. Its antigen is not identified. Method: immunoSEQ multiplex PCR; TCRdb's copy keeps in-frame clones and lacks some. The sample shows roughly 58,000 clones, more than 85% of them seen only once. This entry comes from a study of OX40 agonist ivuxolimab in advanced cancers. Across the study: It was permissible to have had prior anti-PD-1, anti-PD-L1 or anti-CTLA-4 therapy, and around 41% had some.

Study-level findings and limits: The mean number of expanded clones was higher in CD8+ T cells than in CD4+. Within 6 weeks, CD4+ and CD8+ blood T cells expanded clonally at 0.1 to 3.0 mg/kg.

The CDR3 spans 13 residues. The germline V gene encodes CDR1 SGHDT and CDR2 YYEEEE. The V gene lost 6 bases and the J gene lost 4 bases, with 13 bases spanning the gap. The sequencing used CD4+ or CD8+ T cells sorted from blood, collected in a trial of the OX40 agonist ivuxolimab. The receptor was isolated from an adult with an advanced solid tumor such as melanoma, head and neck, liver or kidney cancer. This chain links TRBV5-6 with TRBJ2-5; no definite D call. The CDR3 protein is CASTPAAGETQYF. The CDR3 DNA sequence: TGTGCCAGCACCCCGGCGGCAGGAGAGACCCAGTACTTC.